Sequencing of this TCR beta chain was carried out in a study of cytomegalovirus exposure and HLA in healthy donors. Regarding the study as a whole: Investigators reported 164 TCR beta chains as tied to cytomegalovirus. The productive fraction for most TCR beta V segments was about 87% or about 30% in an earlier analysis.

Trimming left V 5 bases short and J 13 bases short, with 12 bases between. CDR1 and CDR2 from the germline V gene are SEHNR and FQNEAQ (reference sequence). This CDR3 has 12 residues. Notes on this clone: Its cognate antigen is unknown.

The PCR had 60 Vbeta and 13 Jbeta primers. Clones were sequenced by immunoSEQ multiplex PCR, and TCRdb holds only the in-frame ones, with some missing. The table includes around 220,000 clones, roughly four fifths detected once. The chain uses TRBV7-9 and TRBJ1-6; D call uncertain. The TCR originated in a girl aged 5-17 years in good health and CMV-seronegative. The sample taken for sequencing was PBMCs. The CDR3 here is CASSGEGPPLHF. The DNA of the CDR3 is TGTGCCAGCAGCGGCGAGGGCCCTCCCCTCCACTTT.